These 13 T cell receptor beta chains were sequenced from one sample in a study of T cells in Graves' hyperthyroidism and ophthalmopathy. The CDR3 regions of TCR beta were amplified from RNA transcripts. The HTBI set primed first-round TCR CDR3 RT-PCR. Using its own MiXCR run on the multiplex PCR reads, TCRdb lists one record per CDR3 protein. The repertoire holds about 500,000 distinct CDR3 sequences, over 15% seen once, with about 17% in the top ten. The sample consisted of blood. These receptors were collected from a woman aged 18-29 years with Graves' hyperthyroidism.

This clonotype was seen more than once but under ten times. The CDR3 sequence: CASSQRTGSNTGELFF. CDR3 in DNA: TGTGCCAGCAGCCAACGGACAGGGTCGAACACCGGGGAGCTGTTTTTT. The chain couples TRBV6-1 to TRBJ2-2; 8 positions agree with TRBD1. With 6 bases clipped from V and 0 bases from J, the junction kept 6 bases outside the gene matches. The CDR3 runs 16 residues. The V gene's germline CDR1 is MNHNS and CDR2 SASEGT.

This clonotype was seen more than once but under ten times. The chain couples TRBV7-9 to TRBJ2-2; D ambiguous. Germline V gene data show CDR1 as SEHNR and CDR2 as FQNEAQ (reference sequence). V was trimmed by 4 bases and J by 6 bases, leaving 15 bases between them. The length of the CDR3 is 15 residues. The CDR3 reads CASSSAPPAAGELFF. The CDR3 nucleotides are TGTGCCAGCAGCTCAGCACCTCCGGCGGCCGGGGAGCTGTTTTTT.

This clonotype has more than one count but fewer than ten. The chain joins TRBV20-1 to TRBJ1-5; D remains ambiguous. V lost 5 bases to trimming and J lost 3 bases, with 8 bases between them. This CDR3 contains 12 residues. CDR1 and CDR2 (germline): DFQATT, SNEGSKA (reference sequence). The chain's CDR3 is CSALAVNQPQHF. As DNA, the CDR3 is TGCAGTGCTCTGGCAGTCAATCAGCCCCAGCATTTT.

This clonotype was detected many times. This chain joins TRBV3-1 and TRBJ1-1, with D possibly being TRBD1 (6 bases). Germline V gene lookup returns CDR1 LGHDT and CDR2 YNNKEL (reference sequence). Trimming took off 4 bases at V and 4 bases at J, with 16 bases between the two ends. This CDR3 has 15 residues. CDR3 loop: CASSRGQPWGTEAFF. CDR3 sequence (DNA): TGTGCCAGCAGCCGCGGACAGCCTTGGGGCACTGAAGCTTTCTTT.

This clonotype has more than one count but fewer than ten. The rearrangement uses TRBV2 and TRBJ1-1, with no clear D. Germline loops: CDR1 SNHLY, CDR2 FYNNEI. The V gene lost 7 bases and the J gene lost 0 bases, with 9 bases spanning the gap. The CDR3 has 13 amino acids. CDR3 loop: CASKKVLNTEAFF. The CDR3 DNA is TGTGCCAGCAAAAAGGTTCTGAACACTGAAGCTTTCTTT.

This clonotype was found many times. The chain uses TRBV18 and TRBJ2-1; possible D gene TRBD1, 5 bases. The germline V gene has CDR1 KGHSH and CDR2 LQKENI. This CDR3 contains 15 residues. V dropped 5 bases and J dropped 8 bases, with 19 bases sitting between them. The CDR3 DNA follows: TGTGCCAGCTCATCAAGGGGCAGGGTCGACCATGAGCAGTTCTTC. This encodes CASSSRGRVDHEQFF.

This clonotype was seen many times. The chain carries TRBV6-1 and TRBJ2-7, with TRBD1 matching 9 bases. Per germline, CDR1 MNHNS and CDR2 SASEGT. This CDR3 region has 15 residues. Trimming took 6 bases from V and 0 from J; bases not matched to a gene: 6. CDR3 DNA: TGTGCCAGCAGCACCGGGACAGGGAGCTCCTACGAGCAGTACTTC. It specifies CASSTGTGSSYEQYF.

This clonotype was seen only a few times. The chain is built from TRBV6-1 and TRBJ1-3; D is ambiguous. CDR1 is MNHNS and CDR2 is SASEGT in the germline V gene. V shed 9 bases and J shed 4 bases, with 13 bases lying between them. The CDR3 loop spans 13 amino acids. CDR3 sequence: CASAGIGGNTIYF. CDR3 sequence (DNA): TGTGCCAGTGCGGGGATCGGCGGAAACACCATATATTTT.

This chain uses TRBV18 with TRBJ2-3; no definite D call. This CDR3 contains 14 residues. Germline V gives CDR1 KGHSH, CDR2 LQKENI. Trimming took off 0 bases at V and 5 bases at J, with 9 bases between the two ends. The CDR3 protein is CASSPPLSGDTQYF. The CDR3 DNA reads as TGTGCCAGCTCACCACCCCTGTCCGGAGATACGCAGTATTTT.

The CDR3 coding sequence is TGTGCCAGCAGTTACTCGAATCAAAACAGGGCCCCTAACACTGAAGCTTTCTTT. It yields the protein CASSYSNQNRAPNTEAFF. The gene calls are TRBV6-6 and TRBJ1-1, with D perhaps matching TRBD1 (6 bases). Germline CDR1 MNHNY, CDR2 SVGAGI (reference sequence). The length of the CDR3 is 18 residues. V was clipped by 0 bases and J by 2 bases, with 19 bases between them.

This clonotype was counted many times. CDR3 bases: TGTGCCAGCAGCTTAAGGCCTAGCGGGGGGGCGGACACCGGGGAGCTGTTTTTT. Its translation: CASSLRPSGGADTGELFF. The rearrangement uses TRBV7-2 and TRBJ2-2; 12 bases match TRBD2. J lost 3 bases, V lost 2 bases, and 7 bases had no gene match. The CDR3 is 18 amino acids. Per germline, CDR1 SGHTA and CDR2 FQGNSA.

In its sample, this clonotype was seen many times. This rearrangement joins TRBV18 to TRBJ2-2, with TRBD2 matching 14 bases. In germline, CDR1 is KGHSH, CDR2 LQKENI. The CDR3 has 16 amino acids. V gave up 5 bases and J gave up 7 bases; unmatched junction bases: 6. The CDR3 bases are TGTGCCAGCTCATGGACTAGCGGGAGGATCGGCGGGGAGCTGTTTTTT. It yields the protein CASSWTSGRIGGELFF.

This clonotype was recorded at least ten times. The chain employs TRBV30 and TRBJ2-7; maybe TRBD2 (5 bases). V was pared by 2 bases and J by 0 bases, with 11 bases between. The germline V gene has CDR1 GTSNPN and CDR2 SVGIG (reference sequence). This CDR3 spans 14 amino acids. The CDR3 protein is CAWSIGVGSYEQYF. The CDR3 coding sequence is TGTGCCTGGAGTATCGGGGTCGGCTCCTACGAGCAGTACTTC.